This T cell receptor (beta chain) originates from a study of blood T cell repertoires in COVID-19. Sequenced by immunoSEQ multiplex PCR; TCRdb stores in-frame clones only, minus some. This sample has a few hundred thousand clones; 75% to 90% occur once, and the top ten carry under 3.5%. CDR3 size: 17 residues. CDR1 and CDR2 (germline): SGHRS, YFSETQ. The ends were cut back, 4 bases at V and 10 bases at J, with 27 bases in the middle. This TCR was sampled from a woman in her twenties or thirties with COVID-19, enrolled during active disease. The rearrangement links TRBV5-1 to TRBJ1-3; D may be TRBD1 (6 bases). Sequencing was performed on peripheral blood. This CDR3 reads CASSLEPGQSSVRTIYF. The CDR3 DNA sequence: TGCGCCAGCAGCCTAGAACCAGGACAGTCCAGCGTTAGGACCATATATTTT. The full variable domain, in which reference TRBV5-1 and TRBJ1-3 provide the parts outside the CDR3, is KAGVTQTPRYLIKTRGQQVTLSCSPISGHRSVSWYQQTPGQGLQFLFEYFSETQRNKGNFPGRFSGRQFSNSRSEMNVSTLELGDSALYLCASSLEPGQSSVRTIYFGEGSWLTVV.